One sample yielded the 25 T cell receptor beta chains listed below, sequenced in a study of T cells in Graves' hyperthyroidism and ophthalmopathy. What was amplified from RNA transcripts were TCR beta CDR3 regions. First-round RT-PCR targeting the TCR CDR3 was performed with the HTBI primer set. TCRdb called the multiplex PCR reads again in MiXCR, with one record for every CDR3 protein. Here the sample spans about 560,000 distinct CDR3 sequences, approximately 14% being singletons. The sample was blood. Receptors originate from a woman aged 40 to 55 with Graves' hyperthyroidism.

This clonotype was picked up many times. The chain combines TRBV7-9 with TRBJ1-1; D might be TRBD1 (5 bases). V was clipped by 1 base and J by 0 bases, with 9 bases between them. Germline V CDR1 and CDR2: SEHNR, FQNEAQ (reference sequence). This CDR3 comprises 15 residues. CDR3 in amino acids: CASSLGEGVNTEAFF. In DNA, the CDR3 is TGTGCCAGCAGCTTAGGGGAAGGGGTGAACACTGAAGCTTTCTTT.

This clonotype was observed many times. This chain joins TRBV18 and TRBJ2-5, with D possibly TRBD2 on 5 matching bases. The CDR3 runs to 14 residues. CDR1 is KGHSH and CDR2 is LQKENI in the germline V gene. Trimming shortened V by 1 base and J by 4 bases, and 10 bases separated the two germline ends. This chain's CDR3 is CASSPRLAGETQYF. CDR3 nucleotide sequence: TGTGCCAGCTCACCACGGCTAGCAGGAGAGACCCAGTACTTC.

The genes are TRBV11-2 and TRBJ2-4; 8 bases agree with TRBD2. The CDR3 consists of 14 residues. CDR1 and CDR2 from the germline V gene are SGHAT and FQNNGV. V dropped 5 bases and J dropped 7; count of bases not matched to a gene: 7. CDR3 in DNA: TGTGCCAGCAGCAAAGACGGGGGGGCGAACATTCAGTACTTC. Its translation is CASSKDGGANIQYF.

Ten or more counts support this clonotype. The chain combines TRBV5-1 with TRBJ1-1, with D uncertain. CDR1 and CDR2 from the germline V gene are SGHRS and YFSETQ. The CDR3 length is 14 residues. V was trimmed by 0 bases and J by 0 bases, leaving 6 bases between them. Here the CDR3 DNA reads TGCGCCAGCAGCTTGGAAGCCATGAACACTGAAGCTTTCTTT. It specifies CASSLEAMNTEAFF.

In this sample, this clonotype turned up many times. The rearrangement uses TRBV27 and TRBJ2-4; the match to TRBD2 covers 12 bases. This CDR3 has 17 amino acids. J lost 1 base, V lost 5 bases, and 6 bases had no gene match. Germline-derived CDR1 and CDR2 are MNHEY and SMNVEV (reference sequence). CDR3 region: CASSPSGTSGAKNIQYF. CDR3 coding DNA: TGTGCCAGCAGTCCCTCAGGGACTAGCGGGGCCAAAAACATTCAGTACTTC.

This clonotype came up many times. CDR3 sequence: CASSPHWGRGIDEHGYTF. CDR3 bases: TGTGCCAGCAGTCCCCACTGGGGTAGAGGTATCGATGAGCATGGCTACACCTTC. The chain combines TRBV12-3 or TRBV12-4 with TRBJ1-2; D uncertain. Trimming took 5 bases from V and 6 from J, leaving 28 bases between them. CDR3 length: 18 amino acids.

In this sample, this clonotype turned up a few times. The chain carries TRBV18 and TRBJ2-3; 12 nucleotides line up with TRBD2. Trimming removed 3 bases from V and 5 bases from J; junction bases left unmatched: 9. Germline V gene sequence: CDR1 KGHSH, CDR2 LQKENI. The CDR3 is made up of 17 amino acids. The CDR3 bases are TGTGCCAGCTCACCCCGCAAGGGACTAGCGGGTGAAGATACGCAGTATTTT. This gives the protein CASSPRKGLAGEDTQYF.

This clonotype was found many times. The V and J genes are TRBV10-1 and TRBJ1-1; D remains unclear. The CDR3 contains 13 residues. V shed 3 bases and J shed 5 bases, with 10 bases lying between them. Germline V lookup: CDR1 WNHNN, CDR2 SYGVQD (reference sequence). The CDR3 DNA follows: TGCGCCAGCAGTGACTTTCTCGGGACTGAAGCTTTCTTT. It specifies CASSDFLGTEAFF.

This chain joins TRBV19 and TRBJ2-7; perhaps TRBD2 as D (5 bases). V gave up 3 bases and J gave up 2 bases, with 8 bases separating them. From germline, CDR1 is LNHDA and CDR2 SQIVND (reference sequence). CDR3 length equals 13 residues. DNA for the CDR3: TGTGCCAGTAGTATCGACGGGGCCTACGAGCAGTACTTC. Protein sequence: CASSIDGAYEQYF.

This clonotype was recorded at least ten times. The chain joins TRBV5-1 to TRBJ2-1; unclear D gene. The germline V gene encodes CDR1 SGHRS and CDR2 YFSETQ. There are 14 residues in the CDR3. V was pared by 3 bases and J by 2 bases, with 9 bases between. CDR3 region: CASSYDTAYNEQFF. The CDR3 DNA reads TGCGCCAGCAGCTATGACACCGCCTACAATGAGCAGTTCTTC.

This chain joins TRBV5-5 and TRBJ2-7; 11 nucleotides align to TRBD2. Germline lookup yields CDR1 SGHKS and CDR2 YYEKEE (reference sequence). This CDR3 has 16 residues. J gave up 3 bases and V 4 bases, and 9 bases lay outside the gene matches. The CDR3 DNA sequence: TGTGCCAGCAGCATGGGTGCCGGGACTAGCGGCTACGAGCAGTACTTC. Translating gives CASSMGAGTSGYEQYF. The variable domain in full, with the rest retrieved from reference TRBV5-5 and TRBJ2-7, is DAGVTQSPTHLIKTRGQQVTLRCSPISGHKSVSWYQQVLGQGPQFIFQYYEKEERGRGNFPDRFSARQFPNYSSELNVNALLLGDSALYLCASSMGAGTSGYEQYFGPGTRLTVT.

This clonotype was counted only a few times. The rearrangement links TRBV4-2 to TRBJ2-5, with 9 bases that match TRBD2. This CDR3 is built from 16 residues. Germline V gene data show CDR1 as LGHNA and CDR2 as YNFKEQ. With 4 bases clipped from V and 5 bases from J, the junction kept 11 bases outside the gene matches. CDR3 residues: CASSPGLAAPGETQYF. DNA of the CDR3: TGTGCCAGCAGCCCGGGACTAGCAGCGCCGGGGGAGACCCAGTACTTC.

J is TRBJ1-1 and V is TRBV29-1, with a possible D match to TRBD1 (5 bases). The germline gives CDR1 SQVTM, CDR2 ANQGSEA. The V and J ends lost 3 bases and 0 bases respectively, with 17 bases between them. The CDR3 is 16 residues long. Here the CDR3 DNA reads TGCAGCGTTGAGGTAGTGACAGTCTTTATGAACACTGAAGCTTTCTTT. It is translated as CSVEVVTVFMNTEAFF.

The chain combines TRBV20-1 with TRBJ2-7, with 10 bases that match TRBD2. The CDR3 has 15 residues. Germline lookup yields CDR1 DFQATT and CDR2 SNEGSKA (reference sequence). The junction had 8 bases not matched to a gene; V was cut back by 6 bases and J by 0 bases. The CDR3 region is CSASTGTSVSYEQYF. The CDR3 coding sequence is TGCAGTGCCTCGACCGGGACTAGCGTCTCCTACGAGCAGTACTTC.

This chain links TRBV7-9 with TRBJ1-5; D is undetermined. Germline V gene data show CDR1 as SEHNR and CDR2 as FQNEAQ (reference sequence). Trimming cost V 4 bases and J 9 bases, with 7 bases left between them. The CDR3 has 11 residues. CDR3 region: CASSSAGPQHF. The CDR3 nucleotides are TGTGCCAGCAGCTCGGCGGGGCCCCAGCATTTT.

This clonotype occurred many times. The chain is built from TRBV27 and TRBJ2-1; 9 bases align to TRBD2. Per germline, CDR1 MNHEY and CDR2 SMNVEV (reference sequence). The CDR3 runs 17 residues. V shed 2 bases and J 7 bases; nucleotides not matched to a gene: 12. The chain's CDR3 is CASSLRVVREGRNEQFF. The CDR3 nucleotides are TGTGCCAGCAGTTTAAGGGTGGTGCGGGAGGGCCGAAATGAGCAGTTCTTC.

This clonotype was picked up a small number of times. V usage is TRBV27 and J usage is TRBJ1-3; maybe TRBD1 (6 bases). Germline CDR1 is MNHEY and CDR2 is SMNVEV (reference sequence). V lost 2 bases, J lost 0 bases, and 11 bases lay in between. The CDR3 sequence is 16 residues long. The CDR3: CASSLDGGLSGNTIYF. CDR3 bases: TGTGCCAGCAGTTTAGACGGGGGCCTCTCTGGAAACACCATATATTTT.

At least ten counts were recorded for this clonotype. The rearrangement links TRBV12-3 or TRBV12-4 to TRBJ2-3; TRBD2 is a possible D gene (6 bases). The CDR3 has 15 amino acids. V dropped 5 bases and J dropped 1 base, with 13 bases sitting between them. CDR3 residues: CASSRLVFGTDTQYF. The DNA of the CDR3 is TGTGCCAGCAGTCGACTAGTTTTTGGCACAGATACGCAGTATTTT.

The chain links TRBV20-1 to TRBJ2-7; 9 nucleotides agree with TRBD2. The CDR3 has 15 amino acids. The ends lost 5 bases at V and 7 bases at J; junction bases unmatched: 15. CDR1 is DFQATT, CDR2 SNEGSKA, per germline (reference sequence). CDR3 in DNA: TGCAGTGCTCCCGATTACCGAGCGGGAGGAGGGGAGCAGTACTTC. Its protein is CSAPDYRAGGGEQYF.

V usage is TRBV20-1 and J usage is TRBJ2-1, with 8 bases lining up with TRBD2. Losses at the gene ends were 6 bases for V and 7 bases for J; bases not matched to a gene: 8. Looked up from germline, CDR1 is DFQATT and CDR2 is SNEGSKA (reference sequence). There are 13 residues in the CDR3. The CDR3 coding sequence is TGCAGTGCGACGGGAGGGCCAGGGAATGAGCAGTTCTTC. Translated: CSATGGPGNEQFF.

This clonotype was detected only a few times. V usage is TRBV6-1 and J usage is TRBJ2-1, with TRBD1 matching 7 bases. The V segment lost 5 bases and the J segment 9 bases; nucleotides outside the gene matches: 7. In germline, CDR1 is MNHNS, CDR2 SASEGT. The CDR3 extends over 13 amino acids. CDR3 bases: TGTGCCAGCAGTTCCCTCAACAGGGGTGAGCAGTTCTTC. Amino acid sequence: CASSSLNRGEQFF.

This clonotype was recorded many times. The CDR3 DNA sequence: TGTGCCAGCAGCTCGAGGCGGGTCCCATCCCCCGAGCAGTACTTC. Its translation is CASSSRRVPSPEQYF. J is TRBJ2-7 and V is TRBV13, with D possibly TRBD2 on 5 matching bases. The CDR3 length is 15 residues. Germline V gene lookup returns CDR1 PRHDT and CDR2 FYEKMQ (reference sequence). Trimming removed 4 bases at V and 6 bases at J, with 19 bases between.

This clonotype showed up many times. This chain connects TRBV12-5 to TRBJ1-1, with 8 bases identical to TRBD1. Germline CDR1 and CDR2: LGHNT and FRNRAP. The CDR3 totals 14 residues. V was clipped by 6 bases and J by 3 bases; unmatched bases: 6. CDR3 coding DNA: TGTGCTAGTGGCCGTGACAGGGGTTACACTGAAGCTTTCTTT. It specifies CASGRDRGYTEAFF.

This clonotype was detected ten times or more. V gene TRBV5-1 combines with J gene TRBJ2-2; 11 bases match TRBD2. This CDR3 comprises 18 residues. Germline V gene sequence: CDR1 SGHRS, CDR2 YFSETQ. The V gene end was trimmed by 1 base and the J gene end by 2 bases; junction bases not matched to a gene: 7. The DNA for the CDR3 is TGCGCCAGCAGCTTGTTACTAGCGGGAGAGCCAAACACCGGGGAGCTGTTTTTT. As protein: CASSLLLAGEPNTGELFF.

This clonotype was counted many times. V is TRBV20-1 and J is TRBJ1-1; D remains unclear. Germline CDR1 is DFQATT and CDR2 is SNEGSKA (reference sequence). The CDR3 covers 12 residues. V shed 0 bases and J shed 0 bases, with 2 bases lying between them. CDR3 region: CSARDLNTEAFF. The CDR3 DNA reads TGCAGTGCTAGAGACCTGAACACTGAAGCTTTCTTT.